This T cell receptor (beta chain) is from a study of T cell responses to AZD1222 COVID-19 vaccine. Study observations and caveats: Seropositive status at baseline applied to only a handful of AZD1222 recipients.

V lost 7 bases, J lost 6 bases, and 16 bases lay in between. The CDR3 loop spans 14 amino acids. From germline, CDR1 is SGDLS and CDR2 YYNGEE. Here immunoSEQ multiplex PCR was the method, and the copy in TCRdb shows in-frame clones only, minus some. The sample holds about 150,000 clones; roughly 80% are singletons and the top ten take roughly 4.3%. A word on this clone: Its target is unknown.

The chain couples TRBV9 to TRBJ2-2, with D perhaps TRBD2 (6 bases). Specimen: peripheral blood, collected on day 0 of MenACWY control vaccination. The receptor's source is an adult in good health. The CDR3 here is CASGTAGRAGELFF. CDR3 in DNA: TGTGCCAGCGGGACCGCGGGAAGAGCCGGGGAGCTGTTTTTT.